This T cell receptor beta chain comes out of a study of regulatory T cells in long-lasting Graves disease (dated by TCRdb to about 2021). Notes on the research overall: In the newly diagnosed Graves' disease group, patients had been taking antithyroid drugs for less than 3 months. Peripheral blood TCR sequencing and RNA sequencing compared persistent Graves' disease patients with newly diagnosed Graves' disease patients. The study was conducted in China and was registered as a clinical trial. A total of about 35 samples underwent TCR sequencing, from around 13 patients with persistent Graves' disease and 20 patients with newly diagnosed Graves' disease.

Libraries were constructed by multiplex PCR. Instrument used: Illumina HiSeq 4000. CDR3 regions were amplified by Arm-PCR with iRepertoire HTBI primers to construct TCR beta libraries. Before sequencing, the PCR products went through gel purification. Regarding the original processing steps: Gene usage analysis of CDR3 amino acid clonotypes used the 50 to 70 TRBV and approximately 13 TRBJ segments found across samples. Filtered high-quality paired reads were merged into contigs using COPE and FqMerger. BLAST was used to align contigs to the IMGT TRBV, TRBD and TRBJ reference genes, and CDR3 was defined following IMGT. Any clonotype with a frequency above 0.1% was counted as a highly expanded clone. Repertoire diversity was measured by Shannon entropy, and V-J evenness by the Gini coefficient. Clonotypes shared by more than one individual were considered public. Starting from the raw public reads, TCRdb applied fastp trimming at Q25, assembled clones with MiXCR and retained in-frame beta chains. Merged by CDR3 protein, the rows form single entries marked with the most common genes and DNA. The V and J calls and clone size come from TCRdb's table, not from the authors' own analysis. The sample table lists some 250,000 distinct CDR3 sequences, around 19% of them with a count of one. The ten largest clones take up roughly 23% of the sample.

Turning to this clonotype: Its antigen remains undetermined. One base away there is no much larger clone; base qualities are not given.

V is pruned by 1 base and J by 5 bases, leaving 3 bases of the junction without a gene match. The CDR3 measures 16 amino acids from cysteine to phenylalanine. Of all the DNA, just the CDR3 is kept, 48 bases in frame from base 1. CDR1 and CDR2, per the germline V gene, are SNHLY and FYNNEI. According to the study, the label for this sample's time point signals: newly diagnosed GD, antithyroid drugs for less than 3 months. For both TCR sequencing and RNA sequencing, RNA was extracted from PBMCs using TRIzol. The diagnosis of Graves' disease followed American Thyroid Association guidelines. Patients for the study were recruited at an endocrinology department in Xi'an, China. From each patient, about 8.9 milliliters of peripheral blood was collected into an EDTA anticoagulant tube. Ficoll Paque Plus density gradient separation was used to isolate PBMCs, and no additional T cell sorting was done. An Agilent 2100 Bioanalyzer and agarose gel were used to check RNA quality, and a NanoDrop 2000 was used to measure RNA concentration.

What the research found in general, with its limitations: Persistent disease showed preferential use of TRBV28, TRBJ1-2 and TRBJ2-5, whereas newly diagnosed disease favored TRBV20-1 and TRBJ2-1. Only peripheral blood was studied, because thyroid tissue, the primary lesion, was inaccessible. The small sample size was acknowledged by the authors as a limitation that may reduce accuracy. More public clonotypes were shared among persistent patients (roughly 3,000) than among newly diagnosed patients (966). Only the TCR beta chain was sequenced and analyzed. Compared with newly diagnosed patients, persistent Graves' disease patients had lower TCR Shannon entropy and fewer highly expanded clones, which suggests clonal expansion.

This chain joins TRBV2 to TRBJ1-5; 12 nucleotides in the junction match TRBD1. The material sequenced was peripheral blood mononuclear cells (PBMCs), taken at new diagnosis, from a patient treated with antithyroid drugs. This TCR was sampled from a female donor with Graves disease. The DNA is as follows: TGTGCCAGCAGTGAAGACGGGACAGGGGGCGATCAGCCCCAGCATTTT. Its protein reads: CASSEDGTGGDQPQHF. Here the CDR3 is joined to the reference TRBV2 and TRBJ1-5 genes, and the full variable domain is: EPEVTQTPSHQVTQMGQEVILRCVPISNHLYFYWYRQILGQKVEFLVSFYNNEISEKSEIFDDQFSVERPDGSNFTLKIRSTKLEDSAMYFCASSEDGTGGDQPQHFGDGTRLSIL.